Each of the 16 T cell receptor beta chains below was sequenced from the same sample in a study of blood T cell repertoires in COVID-19. This table comes from immunoSEQ multiplex PCR, and its TCRdb copy is limited to in-frame clones, with some not included. The data show 140,000 or so clones, around 79% seen once. What was sequenced was peripheral blood. Every receptor here comes from a woman in her 70s with COVID-19, enrolled during active disease.

The chain joins TRBV5-4 to TRBJ2-3; TRBD2 matches 10 bases. This CDR3 region has 16 residues. With V trimmed by 1 base and J by 6 bases, 8 bases remained unmatched. The germline gives CDR1 SGHNT, CDR2 YYREEE (reference sequence). For the CDR3, the DNA is TGTGCCAGCAGCTTGAGCAGCGGGGGGGCCGGGGATACGCAGTATTTT. Protein sequence: CASSLSSGGAGDTQYF.

The V gene is TRBV9, the J gene TRBJ1-3; no clear D. Germline V gives CDR1 SGDLS, CDR2 YYNGEE. The V end was cut by 3 bases, the J end by 3 bases, with 10 bases between. CDR3 length equals 14 residues. This CDR3 is CASSGKQSGNTIYF. The CDR3 nucleotides are TGTGCCAGCAGCGGAAAGCAAAGTGGAAACACCATATATTTT.

V usage is TRBV7-2 and J usage is TRBJ2-5; the match to TRBD2 covers 10 bases. Germline CDR1 SGHTA, CDR2 FQGNSA. V was clipped by 1 base and J by 5 bases; unmatched bases: 7. The CDR3 contains 16 residues. The CDR3 here is CASSLGSGGGRETQYF. DNA for the CDR3: TGTGCCAGCAGCTTAGGGAGCGGGGGGGGGAGGGAGACCCAGTACTTC.

The J gene is TRBJ1-1, the V gene TRBV2; no clear D. Trimming shortened V by 2 bases and J by 1 base, and 11 bases separated the two germline ends. The CDR3 spans 15 residues. Germline V gene lookup returns CDR1 SNHLY and CDR2 FYNNEI. The DNA for the CDR3 is TGTGCCAGCAGTGAACAACCAGTTACGAACACTGAAGCTTTCTTT. It translates to CASSEQPVTNTEAFF.

The chain carries TRBV6-5 and TRBJ2-7; 8 bases agree with TRBD2. Germline trimming cut 7 bases from V and 5 bases from J; bases unmatched to any gene: 10. Germline values: CDR1 MNHEY, CDR2 SVGAGI. The CDR3 extends over 14 amino acids. The CDR3 region is CASTRSGGPHEQYF. For the CDR3, the DNA is TGTGCCAGCACCCGGAGCGGGGGCCCCCACGAGCAGTACTTC.

As regards this clone: The CDR3 does not close with the conserved phenylalanine or tryptophan, likely indicating a read error. It is unclear where the CDR3 begins or ends on the DNA, so no DNA is shown, and the CDR3 is as TCRdb lists it. V usage is TRBV5-8 and J usage is TRBJ1-1; TRBD1 is taken as the D call from the table, unchecked against the DNA. Termini included, the CDR3 measures 11 amino acids. Germline lookup yields CDR1 SGHTS and CDR2 YDEGEE. CDR3: CASSLEGKVPI.

The V call is TRBV27, the J call TRBJ1-5; 7 bases are shared with TRBD1. The junction had 15 bases not matched to a gene; V was cut back by 6 bases and J by 13 bases. Germline CDR1 MNHEY, CDR2 SMNVEV (reference sequence). CDR3 length equals 14 residues. The CDR3, as DNA: TGTGCCAGCAGGCTTGGACAGGACCCCTCGGGACAGCATTTT. Protein product: CASRLGQDPSGQHF.

The chain employs TRBV27 and TRBJ1-1; D not certain. Per the germline V gene, CDR1 is MNHEY and CDR2 is SMNVEV (reference sequence). The CDR3 consists of 13 residues. V was shortened by 1 base and J by 8 bases, with 11 bases between the two germline ends. The CDR3 region is CASSLYGPGEAFF. CDR3 DNA sequence: TGTGCCAGCAGTTTATACGGACCGGGAGAAGCTTTCTTT.

A few counts support this clone. The rearrangement uses TRBV4-2 and TRBJ2-5; a weak D match, TRBD1 (5 bases). V was shortened by 0 bases and J by 6 bases, with 14 bases between the two germline ends. The germline V gene has CDR1 LGHNA and CDR2 YNFKEQ. This CDR3 contains 15 residues. In nucleotides, the CDR3 is TGTGCCAGCAGCCAAGAGGCAGGGAATGAAAAGACCCAGTACTTC. This encodes CASSQEAGNEKTQYF.

This clone was observed a few times. This chain links TRBV29-1 with TRBJ1-4, with D tentatively TRBD1 (5 bases). CDR1 and CDR2 (germline): SQVTM, ANQGSEA. The V end was cut by 0 bases, the J end by 8 bases, with 16 bases between. This CDR3 region has 15 residues. This CDR3 is CSVEDRQQGGEKLFF. CDR3 DNA sequence: TGCAGCGTTGAAGATAGGCAGCAGGGTGGCGAAAAACTGTTTTTT.

A single count supports this clone. In nucleotides, the CDR3 is TGTGCCTGGGGACAGGGAAGGGGTGAAGCTTTCTTT. Translated: CAWGQGRGEAFF. The chain is built from TRBV30 and TRBJ1-1; TRBD1 matches 8 bases. After removal of 5 bases from V and 7 bases from J, the junction contained 6 bases not matched to a gene. This CDR3 is 12 amino acids long. CDR1 is GTSNPN and CDR2 is SVGIG in the germline V gene (reference sequence).

The chain uses TRBV4-1 and TRBJ2-3, with 9 bases that match TRBD2. This CDR3 region has 18 residues. Germline assignment: CDR1 MGHRA and CDR2 YSYEKL. V gave up 4 bases and J gave up 0 bases; unmatched junction bases: 11. The CDR3 bases are TGCGCCAGCAGCCTAGTAGGATCTAGCGGGGCTAGCACAGATACGCAGTATTTT. It encodes CASSLVGSSGASTDTQYF.

The chain has TRBV29-1 and TRBJ1-1; D perhaps matches TRBD1 (5 bases). The CDR3 loop spans 15 amino acids. V lost 0 bases, J lost 1 base, and 12 bases lay in between. Germline values: CDR1 SQVTM, CDR2 ANQGSEA. CDR3 in DNA: TGCAGCGTTGAAGATCTTCAGGGAAGGAACACTGAAGCTTTCTTT. It yields the protein CSVEDLQGRNTEAFF.

The rearrangement links TRBV7-2 to TRBJ1-6, with a weak D call TRBD1 (6 bases). Germline assignment: CDR1 SGHTA and CDR2 FQGNSA. Trimming took off 3 bases at V and 10 bases at J, with 16 bases between the two ends. The CDR3 consists of 15 residues. Here the CDR3 DNA reads TGTGCCAGCAGCTTGGCAGGGGCCGGATCGTCACCCCTCCACTTT. Protein product: CASSLAGAGSSPLHF.

The chain links TRBV7-9 to TRBJ1-5, with TRBD1 as a possible D gene (6 bases). The CDR3 has 18 residues. From germline, CDR1 is SEHNR and CDR2 FQNEAQ (reference sequence). Trimming shortened V by 5 bases and J by 3 bases, and 23 bases separated the two germline ends. CDR3 in DNA: TGTGCCAGCAGCCCACTCCTTACGGGGGGACAAGACAATCAGCCCCAGCATTTT. Protein product: CASSPLLTGGQDNQPQHF.

CDR3 DNA sequence: TGTGCCAGCAGCTTCTCAGCGGCCTACAATGAGCAGTTCTTC. It specifies CASSFSAAYNEQFF. The genes are TRBV7-3 and TRBJ2-1, with D possibly TRBD2 on 5 matching bases. The CDR3 runs 14 residues. V gave up 3 bases and J gave up 2 bases, with 8 bases separating them. Germline-derived CDR1 and CDR2 are SGHTA and FQGTGA. Full variable domain (missing parts from reference TRBV7-3 and TRBJ2-1): GAGVSQTPSNKVTEKGKYVELRCDPISGHTALYWYRQSLGQGPEFLIYFQGTGAADDSGLPNDRFFAVRPEGSVSTLKIQRTERGDSAVYLCASSFSAAYNEQFFGPGTRLTVL.